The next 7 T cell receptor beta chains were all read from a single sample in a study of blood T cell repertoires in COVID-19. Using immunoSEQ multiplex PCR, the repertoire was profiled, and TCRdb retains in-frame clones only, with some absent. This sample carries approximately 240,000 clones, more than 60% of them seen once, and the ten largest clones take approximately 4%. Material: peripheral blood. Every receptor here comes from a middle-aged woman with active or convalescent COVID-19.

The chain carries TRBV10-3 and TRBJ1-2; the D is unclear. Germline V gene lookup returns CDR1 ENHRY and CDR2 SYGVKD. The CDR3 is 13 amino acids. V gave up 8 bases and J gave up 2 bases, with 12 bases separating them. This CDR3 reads CAISLAGNYGYTF. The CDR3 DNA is TGTGCCATCTCGCTCGCAGGCAACTATGGCTACACCTTC.

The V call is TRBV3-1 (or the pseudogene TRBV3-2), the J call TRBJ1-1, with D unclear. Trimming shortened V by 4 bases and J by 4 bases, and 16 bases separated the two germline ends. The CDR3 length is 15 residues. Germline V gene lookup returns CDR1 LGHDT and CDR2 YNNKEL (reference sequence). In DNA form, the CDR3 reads TGTGCCAGCAGCCCTTCTGGCGGAGGGATCACTGAAGCTTTCTTT. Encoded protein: CASSPSGGGITEAFF.

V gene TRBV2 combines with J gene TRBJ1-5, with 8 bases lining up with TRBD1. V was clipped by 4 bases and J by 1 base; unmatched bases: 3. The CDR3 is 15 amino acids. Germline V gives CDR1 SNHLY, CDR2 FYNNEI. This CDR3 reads CASSGGQASNQPQHF. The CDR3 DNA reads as TGTGCCAGCAGTGGGGGACAGGCAAGCAATCAGCCCCAGCATTTT.

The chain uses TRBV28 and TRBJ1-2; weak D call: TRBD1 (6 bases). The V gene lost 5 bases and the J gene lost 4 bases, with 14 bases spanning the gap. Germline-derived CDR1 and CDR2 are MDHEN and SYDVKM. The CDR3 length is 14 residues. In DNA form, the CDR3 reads TGTGCCAGCAGTCCCGGACAGAGCCCCTATGGCTACACCTTC. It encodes CASSPGQSPYGYTF.

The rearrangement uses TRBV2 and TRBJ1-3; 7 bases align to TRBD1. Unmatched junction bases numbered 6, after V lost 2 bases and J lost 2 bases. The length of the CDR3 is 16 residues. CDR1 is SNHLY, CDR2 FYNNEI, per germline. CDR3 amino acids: CASSEQGVRAGNTIYF. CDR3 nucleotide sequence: TGTGCCAGCAGTGAACAGGGGGTTCGTGCTGGAAACACCATATATTTT.

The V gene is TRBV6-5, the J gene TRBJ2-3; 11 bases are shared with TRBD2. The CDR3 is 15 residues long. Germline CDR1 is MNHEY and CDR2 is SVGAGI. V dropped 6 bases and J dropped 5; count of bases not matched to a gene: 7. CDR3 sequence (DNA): TGTGCCAGCAGACCTAGCGGGGGGACCGGAGATACGCAGTATTTT. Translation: CASRPSGGTGDTQYF.

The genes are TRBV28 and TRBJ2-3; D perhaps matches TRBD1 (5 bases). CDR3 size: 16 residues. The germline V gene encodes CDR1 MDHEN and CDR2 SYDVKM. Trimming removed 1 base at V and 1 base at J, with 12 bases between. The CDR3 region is CASSLLTARGTDTQYF. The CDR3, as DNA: TGTGCCAGCAGTTTATTGACAGCTCGGGGCACAGATACGCAGTATTTT.